The next 23 T cell receptor beta chains were all read from a single sample in a study of beta chain features in type 1 diabetes (dated by TCRdb to between 2017 and 2018). The receptor library was made with the immunoSEQ multiplex PCR assay. The entire isolated RNA was reverse transcribed using the High Capacity cDNA Reverse Transcription Kit, and thus expressed TCRB transcripts were sequenced. The immuneACCESS repertoire file appears here via TCRdb, limited to in-frame rearrangements. These files lack a portion of the clones; in checked studies, under half of the deficit traces to unresolved V genes, and the cause of the others is not known. The sample table records about 350,000 clones; less than 20% of these occur just once. 0.044% of the sample is in the top ten clones. Sequencing used naive CD4+ T cells from blood. This specimen's cell subset or site label, interpreted: true naive CD4+ T cells. The receptors were sampled from a woman younger than 35 in good health.

The chain recombines TRBV9 with TRBJ2-5, with 7 bases lining up with TRBD1. Germline-derived CDR1 and CDR2 are SGDLS and YYNGEE. After removal of 0 bases from V and 5 bases from J, the junction contained 4 bases not matched to a gene. The CDR3 length is 14 residues. For the CDR3, the DNA is TGTGCCAGCAGCGTAGGAAGACAGGGTGAGACCCAGTACTTC. Protein: CASSVGRQGETQYF.

This clone has more than one count but fewer than ten. The rearrangement uses TRBV18 and TRBJ1-1, with TRBD1 matching 8 bases. This CDR3 is built from 13 residues. The germline gives CDR1 KGHSH, CDR2 LQKENI. The ends lost 6 bases at V and 4 bases at J; junction bases unmatched: 4. The chain's CDR3 is CASSPDRATEAFF. As DNA, the CDR3 is TGTGCCAGCTCCCCGGACAGGGCCACTGAAGCTTTCTTT.

This clone was seen a handful of times. V and J are TRBV7-9 and TRBJ1-1; 7 bases agree with TRBD1. CDR1 is SEHNR, CDR2 FQNEAQ, per germline (reference sequence). CDR3 length: 15 amino acids. V lost 3 bases to trimming and J lost 6 bases; unmatched junction nucleotides: 10. CDR3 protein: CASSFTTGRTAEAFF. The CDR3 DNA follows: TGTGCCAGCAGCTTCACGACAGGGCGAACGGCTGAAGCTTTCTTT.

This clone was recorded a few times. V usage is TRBV5-1 and J usage is TRBJ2-1, with 7 bases matching TRBD2. Germline values: CDR1 SGHRS, CDR2 YFSETQ. The CDR3 is 15 amino acids. The V segment lost 3 bases and the J segment 4 bases; nucleotides outside the gene matches: 7. The CDR3 region is CASSSPGLSYNEQFF. The DNA of the CDR3 is TGCGCCAGCAGCTCTCCGGGACTAAGTTACAATGAGCAGTTCTTC.

V gene TRBV30 combines with J gene TRBJ1-5; the D gene is possibly TRBD1 (6 bases). This CDR3 spans 14 amino acids. The germline V gene has CDR1 GTSNPN and CDR2 SVGIG (reference sequence). V lost 3 bases and J lost 5, with 14 bases in between. DNA for the CDR3: TGTGCCTGGAGGGGCGGGGGGGCGGATCAGCCCCAGCATTTT. Translation: CAWRGGGADQPQHF.

This clone was seen a handful of times. The chain is built from TRBV7-9 and TRBJ2-2; 12 bases map to TRBD2. This CDR3 comprises 18 residues. Looked up from germline, CDR1 is SEHNR and CDR2 is FQNEAQ (reference sequence). J lost 0 bases, V lost 5 bases, and 7 bases had no gene match. The CDR3 nucleotides read TGTGCCAGCAGCACCGGACTAGCGGGGCCCACGAACACCGGGGAGCTGTTTTTT. Translation gives CASSTGLAGPTNTGELFF.

The table lists this clone with a few counts. Other DNA sequences within the sample encode an identical CDR3. Here the CDR3 reads CASSLQGTGELFF. DNA for the CDR3: TGCGCCAGCAGCCTACAGGGCACCGGGGAGCTGTTTTTT. This sequence joins TRBV5-1 and TRBJ2-2; perhaps TRBD1 as D (6 bases). There are 13 residues in the CDR3. The germline V gene encodes CDR1 SGHRS and CDR2 YFSETQ. V was pared by 4 bases and J by 4 bases, with 8 bases between.

A few counts support this clone. The chain joins TRBV5-4 to TRBJ2-1, with 8 bases matching TRBD2. The CDR3 runs 15 residues. Unmatched junction bases numbered 4, after V lost 5 bases and J lost 0 bases. The germline gives CDR1 SGHNT, CDR2 YYREEE (reference sequence). The CDR3: CASRPTSGSYNEQFF. The CDR3 coding sequence is TGTGCCAGCAGACCTACTAGCGGCTCCTACAATGAGCAGTTCTTC.

V gene TRBV7-9 combines with J gene TRBJ2-7, with a possible D match to TRBD1 (5 bases). Trimming removed 8 bases at V and 3 bases at J, with 14 bases between. This CDR3 contains 13 residues. CDR1 and CDR2 from the germline V gene are SEHNR and FQNEAQ (reference sequence). The CDR3 DNA reads TGTGCCAGCCAAAAAACAGGAAGCTACGAGCAGTACTTC. Amino acids: CASQKTGSYEQYF.

On this clone itself: The sample holds other DNA sequences that translate to the same CDR3. The chain carries TRBV7-2 and TRBJ2-1; D not certain. This CDR3 spans 13 amino acids. Germline CDR1 and CDR2: SGHTA and FQGNSA. Trimming cost V 4 bases and J 3 bases, with 7 bases left between them. CDR3 bases: TGTGCCAGCAGCTCCCCCAACTACAATGAGCAGTTCTTC. Amino acid sequence: CASSSPNYNEQFF.

This clone was observed a few times. This rearrangement joins TRBV18 to TRBJ2-1; the D gene is possibly TRBD1 (6 bases). The germline gives CDR1 KGHSH, CDR2 LQKENI. CDR3 size: 16 residues. Trimming removed 6 bases from V and 5 bases from J, with 20 bases in between. The CDR3 DNA sequence: TGTGCCAGCTCGCCGGCTACCGGGACAACTCACAATGAGCAGTTCTTC. Protein product: CASSPATGTTHNEQFF.

This clone was detected only a few times. Other nucleotide sequences from this sample produce the same CDR3. The chain employs TRBV30 and TRBJ2-3; D perhaps matches TRBD2 (5 bases). Germline lookup yields CDR1 GTSNPN and CDR2 SVGIG (reference sequence). The ends were cut back, 2 bases at V and 0 bases at J, with 6 bases in the middle. The CDR3 runs 13 residues. The CDR3 bases are TGTGCCTGGAGTCCGGGGAGCACAGATACGCAGTATTTT. This translates into CAWSPGSTDTQYF. The complete variable domain, with remaining parts taken from reference TRBV30 and TRBJ2-3, reads SQTIHQWPATLVQPVGSPLSLECTVEGTSNPNLYWYRQAAGRGLQLLFYSVGIGQISSEVPQNLSASRPQDRQFILSSKKLLLSDSGFYLCAWSPGSTDTQYFGPGTRLTVL.

Of note for this clone: The sample holds other DNA sequences that translate to the same CDR3. CDR3 nucleotides: TGCGCCAGCAGCTTGGGACTAGCGGGAGACAATGAGCAGTTCTTC. It translates to CASSLGLAGDNEQFF. The V gene is TRBV5-1, the J gene TRBJ2-1; 12 bases match TRBD2. This CDR3 is built from 15 residues. Trimming took 0 bases from V and 5 from J; bases not matched to a gene: 0. Germline V lookup: CDR1 SGHRS, CDR2 YFSETQ.

This clone was recorded a few times. The V gene is TRBV7-2, the J gene TRBJ2-1, with 8 bases fitting TRBD1. The CDR3 loop spans 14 amino acids. Losses at the gene ends were 9 bases for V and 1 base for J; bases not matched to a gene: 5. Germline CDR1 is SGHTA and CDR2 is FQGNSA. CDR3 in DNA: TGTGCCAGTGTCCGGGACAGGTCCTACAATGAGCAGTTCTTC. Protein: CASVRDRSYNEQFF.

This clone was seen more than once but under ten times. V gene TRBV5-6 combines with J gene TRBJ1-2; D ambiguous. Germline V lookup: CDR1 SGHDT, CDR2 YYEEEE. The ends were cut back, 0 bases at V and 7 bases at J, with 4 bases in the middle. CDR3 size: 11 residues. The CDR3 sequence: CASSLAGGYTF. CDR3 bases: TGTGCCAGCAGCTTGGCGGGTGGCTACACCTTC.

J is TRBJ2-3 and V is TRBV4-1; 8 nucleotides agree with TRBD2. V gave up 4 bases and J gave up 4 bases; unmatched junction bases: 19. Germline lookup yields CDR1 MGHRA and CDR2 YSYEKL. This CDR3 is built from 19 residues. The chain's CDR3 is CASSRTRGGGRESADTQYF. In DNA form, the CDR3 reads TGCGCCAGCAGCCGGACCCGGGGGGGCGGGAGAGAAAGCGCAGATACGCAGTATTTT.

The V and J genes are TRBV15 and TRBJ2-5; 7 nucleotides align to TRBD2. The length of the CDR3 is 16 residues. Germline V gives CDR1 LNHNV, CDR2 YYDKDF (reference sequence). The V gene end was trimmed by 0 bases and the J gene end by 5 bases; junction bases not matched to a gene: 9. The CDR3 DNA is TGTGCCACCAGCAGAGATAGGAGTGGGGGAGGGGAGACCCAGTACTTC. As protein: CATSRDRSGGGETQYF. The full variable domain, in which reference TRBV15 and TRBJ2-5 provide the parts outside the CDR3, is DAMVIQNPRYQVTQFGKPVTLSCSQTLNHNVMYWYQQKSSQAPKLLFHYYDKDFNNEADTPDNFQSRRPNTSFCFLDIRSPGLGDTAMYLCATSRDRSGGGETQYFGPGTRLLVL.

CDR3 DNA sequence: TGTGCCTGGAGCAGACCGAAAACAGGGAATGGAAACACCATATATTTT. It specifies CAWSRPKTGNGNTIYF. The gene calls are TRBV30 and TRBJ1-3; tentative D call: TRBD1 (6 bases). Between the trimmed V and J ends, which lost 3 bases and 3 bases, there was a span of 18 bases. This CDR3 spans 16 amino acids. Germline V CDR1 and CDR2: GTSNPN, SVGIG (reference sequence).

V gene TRBV6-1 combines with J gene TRBJ2-7; D gene ambiguous. V lost 1 base and J 0 bases, leaving 10 bases between the germline ends. CDR1 is MNHNS and CDR2 is SASEGT in the germline V gene. The CDR3 loop spans 15 amino acids. CDR3 residues: CASSEETRLSYEQYF. DNA for the CDR3: TGTGCCAGCAGTGAAGAAACACGACTCTCCTACGAGCAGTACTTC.

This clone showed up just once. In DNA form, the CDR3 reads TGTGCCAGCACCACAGGGGGGGTAGGCAATGAGCAGTTCTTC. It translates to CASTTGGVGNEQFF. J is TRBJ2-1 and V is TRBV6-6, with D possibly matching TRBD1 (8 bases). This CDR3 spans 14 amino acids. In germline, CDR1 is MNHNY, CDR2 SVGAGI (reference sequence). Trimming took 7 bases from V and 6 from J, leaving 16 bases between them.

This chain uses TRBV4-1 with TRBJ2-3; 8 positions match TRBD2. CDR1 and CDR2 (germline): MGHRA, YSYEKL. The CDR3 has 15 amino acids. V lost 4 bases, J lost 2 bases, and 5 bases stayed unmatched. The CDR3: CASSPASGYTDTQYF. Written as DNA, the CDR3 is TGCGCCAGCAGCCCGGCTAGCGGGTACACAGATACGCAGTATTTT.

This clone showed up just a few times. The rearrangement joins TRBV7-2 to TRBJ2-5; possibly TRBD2 for D (6 bases). This CDR3 spans 16 amino acids. Trimming stripped 3 bases from V and 4 bases from J, with 18 bases between. Germline V CDR1 and CDR2: SGHTA, FQGNSA. CDR3: CASSFSGTRGGETQYF. DNA for the CDR3: TGTGCCAGCAGCTTCTCCGGGACTCGAGGAGGAGAGACCCAGTACTTC.

This clone was observed a few times. This sequence joins TRBV4-3 and TRBJ2-3; D is unresolved. V dropped 2 bases and J dropped 2 bases, with 5 bases sitting between them. From germline, CDR1 is LGHNA and CDR2 YSLEER. This CDR3 is 13 amino acids long. The CDR3 reads CASSQTITDTQYF. As DNA, the CDR3 is TGCGCCAGCAGCCAAACTATCACAGATACGCAGTATTTT.